This TCR beta chain appears in the sequencing data of a study of T cells after yellow fever vaccination. Generation of TCR cDNA used 5'RACE template switching (which added a universal primer site and UMIs). TCRdb re-analysed the 5' RACE reads in MiXCR, keeping a single row per CDR3 protein. The data contain just under 600,000 distinct CDR3 sequences, roughly 12% of them singletons. As to this clonotype: Its antigen remains unidentified.

General study findings and limits: Post-booster samples contained most primary-vaccination clones (approximately 97% CD4, about 90% CD8). Any FACS-sorted repertoire could hold abundant clonotypes that contaminate it from the bulk population.

The receptor was isolated from a man aged 25 to 45 who received the YFV17D yellow fever vaccine. The sequenced sample was PBMCs, obtained on the day of the yellow fever booster vaccination.

The CDR3 loop is CASSLVQVPAGMHYNEQFF. DNA for the CDR3: TGTGCCAGCAGTTTAGTGCAGGTTCCGGCCGGTATGCACTACAATGAGCAGTTCTTC. The chain is built from TRBV12-3 or TRBV12-4 and TRBJ2-1; no reliable D call. V was trimmed by 1 base and J by 3 bases, leaving 22 bases between them. The CDR3 runs to 19 residues.